The clone carrying this TCR beta chain has more than one count but fewer than ten. The antigen is not known. These data are taken from a study of identical twins. With template switching, a universal primer site was added, and the cDNA carried unique molecular identifiers. A single record per CDR3 protein comes from TCRdb applying MiXCR to the 5' RACE reads. The sample consists of some 1,700,000 distinct CDR3 sequences, about 32% of them appearing once. The CDR3 extends over 14 amino acids. V dropped 5 bases and J dropped 2; count of bases not matched to a gene: 7. Germline CDR1 reads DFQATT; CDR2 reads SNEGSKA (reference sequence). Overall study findings and caveats: With monozygotic twins, out-of-frame TCR alpha sharing exceeded what models estimated.

The source of this sequence is a newborn girl in good health. The J gene is TRBJ2-3, the V gene TRBV20-1, with 7 bases fitting TRBD1. The sample consisted of cord blood. Here the CDR3 reads CSADGQDLTDTQYF. In DNA form, the CDR3 reads TGCAGTGCTGACGGACAGGACCTCACAGATACGCAGTATTTT.